This TCR beta chain was captured in a study of T cells in Graves' hyperthyroidism and ophthalmopathy. TCR beta CDR3 regions were amplified from RNA. First-round RT-PCR of the TCR CDR3 relied on the HTBI primer set. In TCRdb, the multiplex PCR reads were re-called with MiXCR into one record per CDR3 protein. The sample lists a few hundred thousand distinct CDR3 sequences, about 13% occurring once. J gave up 2 bases and V 4 bases, and 2 bases lay outside the gene matches. This CDR3 has 14 amino acids. Germline-derived CDR1 and CDR2 are KGHSH and LQKENI. This clonotype was seen repeatedly, ten times or more.

The rearrangement uses TRBV18 and TRBJ2-7; 10 bases align to TRBD1. Sequencing input: blood. This TCR was sampled from a man between 25 and 39 years old with Graves' hyperthyroidism that later progressed to Graves' ophthalmopathy. DNA for the CDR3: TGTGCCAGCTCACGGGACAGGGGAACCTACGAGCAGTACTTC. This translates into CASSRDRGTYEQYF.